Sequencing of this T cell receptor beta chain was carried out in a study of cytomegalovirus exposure and HLA in healthy donors (dated by TCRdb to the late 2010s). Regarding the research as a whole: According to an earlier analysis of 450 to 650 of the donors, about 179 million T cells yielded over 100 million unique TCR beta sequences and about 300 Gb of sequence data. An early release covering roughly 600 HLA-typed donors comprised about 310 gigabases of sequencing data and tens of millions of unique TCR sequences. Among the roughly 390 genotyped donors, around 81% belonged to the genetic ancestry cluster associated with self-reported Caucasian donors. The study aimed to test whether signatures of past pathogen exposure could be identified by cataloging public T cell receptors. The study used immunosequencing to profile the T cell repertoires of some 600 subjects and linked those repertoires to cytomegalovirus serostatus. Along with the approximately 670-subject first cohort, a separate validation cohort of more than 90 different subjects was used. To predict cytomegalovirus infection status, the study combined high-throughput TCR immunosequencing, statistical association of individual TCRs with disease status, and machine learning. A later analysis re-examined previously published TCR beta repertoires from roughly 650 donors and added high-resolution HLA genotyping to investigate patterns of TCR occurrence. In the later analysis, no new phenotypic data were used to find candidate immune exposures; instead, reliance was placed on TCR beta sequences and their occurrence across donors. In an earlier analysis of over 550 of the donors, high-throughput TCR beta sequencing was used to judge whether each TCR beta V gene segment behaved as functional or pseudogenic. Donor age, sex, ethnicity and CMV serostatus were compiled together with the repertoire data. A later genetic analysis used genome-wide SNP genotypes for about three fifths of the 666 donors, treating that subset as a discovery cohort. Every discovery cohort repertoire had been produced on one sequencing platform. Class I and class II HLA loci were covered by the typing at four-digit resolution. The number of typed donors differed by locus: about 620-640 for A, B, C, DRB1 and DQB1; approximately 520 for DQA1; 606 for DPA1; and roughly 470 for DPB1. Four to six DR-DQ haplotypes were handled as single units for association and clustering, since linkage in the cohort was strong. On average, 235,054 unique TCR beta nucleotide sequences were sequenced per donor among 300 to 500 genotyped donors of the cohort, with roughly 18% of those sequences being non-productive. What the study reported, not specific to this receptor: The earlier analysis of 587 of the donors excluded some 15 rarely observed V segments, including chromosome 9 orphons, because counts were too low. Because HLA typing was missing for some donors at each locus, association tests included only the typed subset. Presence/absence analyses assumed roughly uniform sequencing depth across donors, an assumption that may not hold. For the cohort, immune exposure information was limited to CMV serostatus. When HLA alleles, especially DR and DQ, strongly co-occurred, attributing TCR associations to individual alleles was difficult. A few of the identified cytomegalovirus-associated TCR beta chains were confirmed in vitro to be specific for cytomegalovirus antigens. In this cohort, only TCR beta chains were sequenced, and detectable features were limited by the absence of alpha or paired-chain data. According to a later analysis, parvovirus B19, influenza, CMV and Epstein-Barr virus appeared linked to several top co-occurrence clusters. A cluster of highly shared sequence variants was judged likely to represent a technical artifact of the sequencing pipeline. A later analysis found that most CMV-associated TCR beta chains appeared HLA-restricted, with HLA associations seemingly driven largely by CMV exposure. In both the original and validation cohorts, the classifier was reported to diagnose cytomegalovirus status with high specificity and sensitivity. Correlated functional status among segregating V segments might reflect linkage disequilibrium, but an unknown experimental factor could not be ruled out. An association between a missense DCLRE1C variant and V-gene and J-gene trimming of TCR beta chains was found in a later genetic analysis and replicated in an independent cohort. In an earlier analysis of 450 to 750 of the donors, most TCR beta V segments appeared in productive rearrangements about 87% or about 30% of the time, broadly matching IMGT annotations. In a later genetic analysis, fewer N-insertions in productive TCRs were reported among donors in an Asian-associated ancestry cluster than the 666-donor mean. Some IMGT-functional V segments, including TRBV6-2 and TRBV6-3, could not be distinguished by the 87-base-pair reads and were therefore excluded. A further reported finding was that TCR beta sequences accurately predicted the HLA-A and HLA-B alleles for most subjects in the first cohort. Compared with equally common non-associated chains, HLA-associated TCR beta chains in a later analysis were more clonally expanded and had lower generation probabilities. A total of roughly 160 TCR beta chains were listed by the study as associated with cytomegalovirus. According to a later analysis, TCR association rates differed among HLA loci, with DRB1 alleles showing the most associated TCRs and HLA-C alleles showing the fewest. Most TCR sequences were seen in very few donors, while some public TCRs were found in many individuals. In a later analysis, over 15,000 TCR beta sequences were associated with specific HLA alleles at a false discovery rate of 0.05. The authors suggested that the approach could potentially be generalized to other disease states and immunological phenotypes.

Inclusive of the bounding cysteine and phenylalanine, the CDR3 is 12 residues long. The only DNA kept is the CDR3, 36 bases in frame from the first base. The germline V gene specifies SGHDN as CDR1 and FVKESK as CDR2. V drops 4 bases and J drops 7 bases, leaving 8 bases in between. Libraries were built with the immunoSEQ multiplex PCR assay. For the multiplex PCR, a mixture combining 60 forward primers for TCR Vbeta segments and 13 reverse primers for TCR Jbeta segments was used. The CDR3 region of rearranged TCR beta genes was amplified from genomic DNA with a multiplex PCR assay. The amplified TCR beta libraries were sequenced on the Illumina HiSeq System as 87-base-pair reads. The study's own analysis went as follows. A later analysis counted about 82 million unique TCR beta chains across the 600 to 850 repertoires, and some 11 million of these chains were shared by at least two donors. A nearest-neighbor algorithm error-corrected the raw reads and collapsed the reads into unique sequences, merging closely related sequences to remove PCR and sequencing errors. V, D and J gene segments were assigned by aligning CDR3 sequences to IMGT reference sequences. Each retained sequence needed at least a six-nucleotide match to both a V gene segment and a J gene segment. A rearrangement counted as productive if the CDR3 had no stop codons and remained in frame with V and J, and every other rearrangement counted as non-productive. CDR3 was defined according to IMGT convention as the region running from the second conserved V-encoded cysteine to the conserved J-encoded phenylalanine. Sequences without an unambiguous match to a single V gene segment were excluded from the earlier analysis of 450 to 650 of the donors. An earlier analysis of fewer than 650 of the donors classified V segments as functional when productive rearrangements were above 56.7% and as segregating when the standard deviation between donors was above 5%. A statistical classification framework was built for diagnosing cytomegalovirus status from the catalog of TCR beta chain sequences. In a later analysis, TCR nucleotide sequences were compared against IMGT/GENE-DB human TR gene sequences so that V and J genes could be assigned. A later analysis assigned CDR3 sequences and most-parsimonious VDJ recombination scenarios with the TCRdist pipeline. A later analysis defined each TCR beta chain by its CDR3 amino acid sequence plus V-gene family, and excluded reads lacking a unique V-gene family. As a way to deal with suspected cross-contamination and a sequencing artifact, a later analysis dropped nearly 600 nucleotide sequences that were highly shared and had low generation probability. A later analysis calculated a clonal expansion index for each public chain from normalized within-repertoire ranks of inferred template counts. Generation probabilities in a later analysis came from a VDJ recombination model fitted to out-of-frame rearrangements, and those results were checked against IGoR. In a later analysis, TCR-TCR, TCR-HLA and TCR-CMV co-occurrence was scored with hypergeometric tests, and a repertoire-size bias correction was applied to TCR pairs. False discovery rates were estimated in a later analysis by permuting HLA or CMV assignments 20 times. In a later analysis, co-occurring TCRs were grouped using DBSCAN, and TCRdist sequence similarity was added for clustering within HLA-allele-positive subsets. Co-occurrence clustering excluded repertoires with fewer than 30,000 or more than 120,000 public chains, plus five with anomalous nucleotide sharing. TCRdb re-hosts the immuneACCESS table, in-frame sequences only. Its copies lack some clones; in the studies checked, an unresolved V gene accounts for under half of them, and the cause for the rest is not known. V, J and clone size reflect that table, while D and trimming were determined from the DNA. The sample includes 190,000 or so clones, with 80% observed a single time. Roughly 0.7% of the sample is held by the ten biggest clonotypes.

The cohort consisted of approximately 670 healthy bone marrow donors. At the time of sampling, every cohort member was nominally healthy, though immune exposures that went unrecorded were likely present. The donor tested CMV seronegative and was one of the 352 seronegative cohort members. A peripheral blood sample was provided by each donor, and peripheral blood mononuclear cells were used for TCR beta sequencing. Genomic DNA extraction from the blood cell samples was performed with the Qiagen DNeasy Blood Extraction Kit. About this clone itself: Its target antigen remains unknown. No clone much larger than this one lies a single base away; base qualities are absent.

The sequence is built from TRBV14 and TRBJ2-4, and the D gene may be TRBD1, 6 bases matching. Source material: PBMCs. The receptor was derived from a boy between 10 and 17 years old in good health and CMV-seronegative. In nucleotide form, the sequence is TGTGCCAGCAGCCCCGGACAGAACATTCAGTACTTC. Translated, it reads CASSPGQNIQYF.